The rows below give T cell receptor beta chains drawn from one sample of a study of shared clonotypes between healthy human individuals. Assay: immunoSEQ multiplex PCR; the TCRdb copy retains only in-frame clones and omits some. Among approximately 2,200,000 clones listed, around 93% were seen once. Sequencing was done on a sample of naive CD8+ T cells from PBMCs. Receptors were obtained from a man younger than 30 in good health. Some clones in this sample may be carry-over from other donors' samples. Each CDR3 is given with its conserved first and last residue. D genes are given only for firm matches. Clone size is not always given. Where it is, it says once, few, many or a class for expanded clones.

V	D	size	J	DNA	CDR3
TRBV29-1	-	-	TRBJ2-4	TGCAGCGTTGTTTCATTAGCCAAAAACATTCAGTACTTC	CSVVSLAKNIQYF
TRBV7-2	-	-	TRBJ2-7	TGTGCCAGCAGCTCGCCTGGAACGAAATCATTCCCCGAGCAGTACTTC	CASSSPGTKSFPEQYF
TRBV12-5	-	-	TRBJ1-1	TGTGCTAGTGGTTTGAGAGGGGGTCAGGCCACGGCGGCTTTCTTT	CASGLRGGQATAAFF
TRBV7-9	-	-	TRBJ1-1	TGTGCCAGCAGACCCCGACAGAGTCTGAACACTGAAGCTTTCTTT	CASRPRQSLNTEAFF
TRBV19	-	-	TRBJ1-1	TGTGCCAGTAGTCTCCTTTGGGGGCGGGACACTGAAGCTTTCTTT	CASSLLWGRDTEAFF
TRBV5-1	TRBD1	once	TRBJ2-5	TGCGCCAGCAGCTTGGGACGGACAGGGGGCCAAGAGACCCAGTACTTC	CASSLGRTGGQETQYF
TRBV11-2	-	-	TRBJ2-3	TGTGCCAGCAGCCCTACCCGAGGGGGGTCAGATACGCAGTATTTT	CASSPTRGGSDTQYF
TRBV19	-	-	TRBJ2-7	TGTGCCAGTAGTATCAGGGATACGCTTGGAGAGCAGTACTTC	CASSIRDTLGEQYF
TRBV19	-	-	TRBJ1-1	TGTGCCAGTACCCACCGGGGGGGGAGAATTGAAGCTTTCTTT	CASTHRGGRIEAFF
TRBV7-9	TRBD1	-	TRBJ2-7	TGTGCCAGCAGCTTAGAACAAGGGGGCCTCTACGAGCAGTACTTC	CASSLEQGGLYEQYF
TRBV11-2	-	-	TRBJ2-7	TGTGCCAGCAGCTTCGAACCCATCTACGAGCAGTACTTC	CASSFEPIYEQYF
TRBV7-8	TRBD1	-	TRBJ2-1	TGTGCCAGCAGCTCCCCGCTGGCCAGGGGGCTCTCCAATGAGCAGTTCTTC	CASSSPLARGLSNEQFF
TRBV15	-	-	TRBJ1-1	TGTGCCACCAGGCTCGGACACATGAACACTGAAGCTTTCTTT	CATRLGHMNTEAFF
TRBV25-1	-	-	TRBJ2-7	TGTGCCAGCAGTGAATTTGGGGGCCAGTACGAGCAGTACTTC	CASSEFGGQYEQYF
TRBV7-2	-	-	TRBJ2-7	TGTGCCAGCAGCTTAGTGCCAGGGATAAGCTCCTACGAGCAGTACTTC	CASSLVPGISSYEQYF
TRBV5-1	TRBD2	-	TRBJ2-2	TGCGCCAGCACCCCTCTAGCGGGAGGTACCGGGGAGCTGTTTTTT	CASTPLAGGTGELFF